These 28 T cell receptor beta chains were all obtained from the same sample, sequenced in a study. TCRdb independently ran MiXCR on the RT-PCR reads; one entry per CDR3 protein. The sample yields more than 600,000 distinct CDR3 sequences, 12% to 15% seen once. The sample comprised memory CD4+ T cells from blood. These receptors all come from a female donor in good health, serving as a healthy control.

The chain recombines TRBV12-3 or TRBV12-4 with TRBJ1-3; TRBD1 aligns across 8 bases. The CDR3 is 13 amino acids. V was clipped by 6 bases and J by 8 bases; unmatched bases: 6. The chain's CDR3 is CASRGQVLDTIYF. The CDR3, as DNA: TGTGCCAGCAGGGGACAGGTTTTAGACACCATATATTTT.

This sequence joins TRBV7-6 and TRBJ2-2, with 9 bases matching TRBD1. The CDR3 is made up of 15 amino acids. The V and J ends lost 2 bases and 7 bases, in that order; junction bases with no gene match: 5. Germline values: CDR1 SGHVS, CDR2 FNYEAQ. Here the CDR3 reads CASSLMTGGIGELFF. CDR3 DNA: TGTGCCAGCAGCTTAATGACAGGGGGTATCGGGGAGCTGTTTTTT.

Many counts were recorded for this clonotype. The V and J genes are TRBV18 and TRBJ2-7; D is possibly TRBD1 or TRBD2 (5 bases each). The CDR3 has 13 residues. With 2 bases removed from V and 7 bases from J, the gap between germline ends came to 12 bases. CDR1 and CDR2 (germline): KGHSH, LQKENI. The CDR3 here is CASSPLGPLEQYF. CDR3 nucleotides: TGTGCCAGCTCACCATTGGGACCACTGGAGCAGTACTTC.

This clonotype was found many times. The junction does not match germline at one end; this may be a read error. This chain uses TRBV27 with TRBJ2-3; 7 bases line up with TRBD1. Germline V gene data show CDR1 as MNHEY and CDR2 as SMNVEV (reference sequence). The CDR3 has 17 residues. The CDR3 reads CASSPVLTGINALAELF. CDR3 sequence (DNA): TGTGCCAGCAGTCCCGTACTGACAGGGATTAACGCGCTGGCTGAGCTTTTT.

This clonotype was detected only a few times. The CDR3 reads CASRDFGGNTEAFF. In nucleotides, the CDR3 is TGTGCCAGCAGGGACTTCGGGGGGAACACTGAAGCTTTCTTT. The chain recombines TRBV3-1 with TRBJ1-1, with D tentatively TRBD1 (5 bases). The length of the CDR3 is 14 residues. The germline V gene has CDR1 LGHDT and CDR2 YNNKEL (reference sequence). Trimming took 6 bases from V and 1 from J, leaving 12 bases between them.

This clonotype was counted ten times or more. This chain joins TRBV20-1 and TRBJ2-4; possibly TRBD2 for D (7 bases). CDR1 is DFQATT and CDR2 is SNEGSKA in the germline V gene (reference sequence). Trimming took 2 bases from V and 8 from J, leaving 13 bases between them. The CDR3 extends over 13 amino acids. CDR3 nucleotides: TGCAGTGCTAGACGGACGGGGGGCGACATTCAGTACTTC. Translation: CSARRTGGDIQYF.

In this sample, this clonotype turned up many times. The chain recombines TRBV6-6 with TRBJ2-5, with 7 bases that match TRBD1. The germline V gene has CDR1 MNHNY and CDR2 SVGAGI (reference sequence). J gave up 7 bases and V 0 bases, and 2 bases lay outside the gene matches. The CDR3 is 13 amino acids. CDR3 DNA: TGTGCCAGCAGTTACTCAGGGGGCGCGACCCAGTACTTC. Residues: CASSYSGGATQYF.

The chain is built from TRBV4-3 and TRBJ2-1, with D possibly TRBD2 on 6 matching bases. The V end lost 0 bases, the J end lost 7 bases, and 16 bases lay between the germline ends. Germline CDR1 is LGHNA and CDR2 is YSLEER. The CDR3 sequence is 16 residues long. The CDR3 bases are TGCGCCAGCAGCCAAGATGTGGCGCTAGCGAATAATGAGCAGTTCTTC. Protein sequence: CASSQDVALANNEQFF.

This clonotype was picked up one time. The genes are TRBV20-1 and TRBJ2-1; 9 bases line up with TRBD2. The CDR3 runs 13 residues. Germline assignment: CDR1 DFQATT and CDR2 SNEGSKA (reference sequence). Trimming took 7 bases from V and 5 from J; bases not matched to a gene: 6. CDR3 in DNA: TGCAGTGAATCGGCTAGCGGGGACAATGAGCAGTTCTTC. It encodes CSESASGDNEQFF.

The chain joins TRBV2 to TRBJ2-4, with 10 nucleotides matching TRBD1. The CDR3 is made up of 15 amino acids. Germline lookup yields CDR1 SNHLY and CDR2 FYNNEI. J lost 8 bases, V lost 9 bases, and 13 bases had no gene match. Here the CDR3 reads CASQPRQGALDIQYF. DNA of the CDR3: TGTGCCAGTCAGCCGAGACAGGGGGCTTTGGACATTCAGTACTTC.

This clonotype was counted many times. V is TRBV12-3 or TRBV12-4 and J is TRBJ2-7; 7 nucleotides agree with TRBD1. J was trimmed by 3 bases and V by 4 bases; bases with no gene match: 3. The CDR3 totals 13 residues. This chain's CDR3 is CASSSDRDYEQYF. Here the CDR3 DNA reads TGTGCCAGCAGTTCCGACAGGGACTACGAGCAGTACTTC.

J is TRBJ2-1 and V is TRBV5-4; 8 nucleotides agree with TRBD2. The V gene end was trimmed by 2 bases and the J gene end by 4 bases; junction bases not matched to a gene: 8. In germline, CDR1 is SGHNT, CDR2 YYREEE (reference sequence). The CDR3 covers 16 residues. CDR3 coding DNA: TGTGCCAGCAGCTTAGGAAGTGGCGGGAGGTACAATGAGCAGTTCTTC. This gives the protein CASSLGSGGRYNEQFF.

The V call is TRBV19, the J call TRBJ1-3, with 7 bases aligning to TRBD1. CDR3 length equals 16 residues. CDR1 and CDR2 from the germline V gene are LNHDA and SQIVND (reference sequence). The V gene end was trimmed by 7 bases and the J gene end by 0 bases; junction bases not matched to a gene: 9. The CDR3: CASNPGTVLSGNTIYF. CDR3 DNA: TGTGCCAGTAACCCCGGGACAGTTCTCTCTGGAAACACCATATATTTT.

CDR3 sequence: CSAVPGTQETQYF. DNA of the CDR3: TGCAGTGCTGTACCTGGGACTCAAGAGACCCAGTACTTC. J is TRBJ2-5 and V is TRBV20-1; D is possibly TRBD2 (6 bases). Germline V gene lookup returns CDR1 DFQATT and CDR2 SNEGSKA (reference sequence). The CDR3 runs to 13 residues. Trimming removed 5 bases at V and 2 bases at J, with 12 bases between.

The table lists this clonotype with a few counts. This sequence joins TRBV3-1 and TRBJ2-5; a possible D gene is TRBD2 (6 bases). Germline V lookup: CDR1 LGHDT, CDR2 YNNKEL (reference sequence). This CDR3 is built from 15 residues. With 3 bases removed from V and 1 base from J, the gap between germline ends came to 12 bases. This chain's CDR3 is CASSHWDLPQETQYF. The CDR3 bases are TGTGCCAGCAGCCACTGGGACTTACCCCAAGAGACCCAGTACTTC.

In nucleotides, the CDR3 is TGCGCCAGCAGAGCTGAGGATCAGCGGGAGTACTTC. This gives the protein CASRAEDQREYF. The genes are TRBV5-1 and TRBJ2-7, with D maybe TRBD2 (6 bases). Germline V gene lookup returns CDR1 SGHRS and CDR2 YFSETQ. This CDR3 is 12 amino acids long. The V gene lost 5 bases and the J gene lost 11 bases, with 17 bases spanning the gap.

This clonotype was counted only a few times. This sequence joins TRBV12-3 or TRBV12-4 and TRBJ1-5; D is possibly TRBD1 (5 bases). CDR3 size: 16 residues. The germline V and J ends were trimmed by 6 bases and 6 bases, with 21 bases remaining between them. The CDR3 DNA is TGTGCCAGCAGCCCGTTACAGGCCTTTGGGAGTCAGCCCCAGCATTTT. It translates to CASSPLQAFGSQPQHF.

J is TRBJ2-7 and V is TRBV21-1. TRBV21-1 is tagged as a pseudogene. CDR3 length: 8 amino acids. CDR3 residues: CASRPQYF. In nucleotides, the CDR3 is TGTGCCAGCAGGCCGCAGTACTTC.

The V and J genes are TRBV7-9 and TRBJ2-3; TRBD2 matches at 11 bases. CDR3 length: 15 amino acids. The junction had 5 bases not matched to a gene; V was cut back by 5 bases and J by 4 bases. CDR1 and CDR2 (germline): SEHNR, FQNEAQ (reference sequence). CDR3 in amino acids: CASSQTSGDADTQYF. DNA of the CDR3: TGTGCCAGCAGCCAGACTAGCGGGGACGCAGATACGCAGTATTTT.

This clonotype was seen at least ten times. The rearrangement uses TRBV5-1 and TRBJ2-5; the D gene is possibly TRBD2 (6 bases). V was shortened by 1 base and J by 3 bases, with 10 bases between the two germline ends. Germline V CDR1 and CDR2: SGHRS, YFSETQ. This CDR3 is 14 amino acids long. CDR3 DNA sequence: TGCGCCAGCAGCTTGTCGACTAGTGAAGAGACCCAGTACTTC. Its protein is CASSLSTSEETQYF.

This clonotype was observed a handful of times. V usage is TRBV7-8 and J usage is TRBJ2-2; 7 positions agree with TRBD2. V gave up 5 bases and J gave up 6 bases; unmatched junction bases: 0. The CDR3 is 12 residues long. Germline V gives CDR1 SGHVS, CDR2 FQNEAQ. CDR3 amino acids: CASSGRAGELFF. Written as DNA, the CDR3 is TGTGCCAGCAGCGGGAGGGCCGGGGAGCTGTTTTTT.

The chain couples TRBV6-1 to TRBJ2-7, with D maybe TRBD2 (6 bases). This CDR3 comprises 13 residues. V was trimmed by 7 bases and J by 4 bases, leaving 14 bases between them. Looked up from germline, CDR1 is MNHNS and CDR2 is SASEGT. CDR3 in amino acids: CASKWREGYEQYF. For the CDR3, the DNA is TGTGCCAGCAAATGGCGGGAAGGGTACGAGCAGTACTTC.

This clonotype was observed at least ten times. The genes are TRBV6-2 or TRBV6-3 and TRBJ2-5; 7 nucleotides match TRBD1. Germline V gives CDR1 MNHEY, CDR2 SVGEGT. The ends lost 4 bases at V and 2 bases at J; junction bases unmatched: 1. This CDR3 is 13 amino acids long. Here the CDR3 reads CASSWDRQETQYF. CDR3 in DNA: TGTGCCAGCAGTTGGGACAGACAAGAGACCCAGTACTTC.

This clonotype was observed many times. The chain couples TRBV5-6 to TRBJ2-5; 8 bases align to TRBD2. The CDR3 is made up of 15 amino acids. The V gene end was trimmed by 0 bases and the J gene end by 2 bases; junction bases not matched to a gene: 3. Germline CDR1 reads SGHDT; CDR2 reads YYEEEE. The CDR3 reads CASSLAGGRQETQYF. In DNA, the CDR3 is TGTGCCAGCAGCTTGGCGGGAGGGAGGCAAGAGACCCAGTACTTC.

There are a few counts of this clonotype. The chain links TRBV12-3 or TRBV12-4 to TRBJ2-1; 8 bases match TRBD1. CDR3 length equals 15 residues. V lost 5 bases to trimming and J lost 5 bases; unmatched junction nucleotides: 8. The CDR3 region has the DNA TGTGCCAGCAGTCCCCGGGACAGGCTAGACAATGAGCAGTTCTTC. Amino acids: CASSPRDRLDNEQFF.

This clonotype was counted many times. CDR3 coding DNA: TGTGCCAGCTCACAGGGCGAGTATGGCTACACCTTC. This encodes CASSQGEYGYTF. The chain uses TRBV18 and TRBJ1-2; D gene unclear. The CDR3 loop spans 12 amino acids. Germline V CDR1 and CDR2: KGHSH, LQKENI. V dropped 4 bases and J dropped 5 bases, with 8 bases sitting between them.

This clonotype was observed a few times. The V call is TRBV7-8, the J call TRBJ1-2, with D hard to call. The ends were cut back, 1 base at V and 8 bases at J, with 11 bases in the middle. The germline V gene has CDR1 SGHVS and CDR2 FQNEAQ. The CDR3 runs 13 residues. As DNA, the CDR3 is TGTGCCAGCAGCTTAGTTCTCGGGCAAGGCTACACCTTC. Translation: CASSLVLGQGYTF.

In this sample, this clonotype turned up many times. The chain couples TRBV10-1 to TRBJ2-3; no definite D call. The CDR3 length is 12 residues. Germline V gives CDR1 WNHNN, CDR2 SYGVQD (reference sequence). V lost 0 bases to trimming and J lost 4 bases, with 2 bases between them. The CDR3 spells CASSESSDTQYF. The DNA of the CDR3 is TGCGCCAGCAGTGAGTCATCAGATACGCAGTATTTT.